These 22 T cell receptor beta chains were sequenced from one sample in a study of blood T cell repertoires in COVID-19. Sequenced by immunoSEQ multiplex PCR; TCRdb stores in-frame clones only, minus some. The sample has roughly 160,000 clones, about 88% seen once. Input material: peripheral blood. These receptors were collected from a man aged 40-49 years with acute or convalescent COVID-19.

The chain is built from TRBV7-2 and TRBJ2-4; 9 bases are shared with TRBD2. V dropped 1 base and J dropped 4; count of bases not matched to a gene: 5. Germline values: CDR1 SGHTA, CDR2 FQGNSA. This CDR3 is built from 16 residues. The CDR3 DNA reads as TGTGCCAGCAGCTTAGGAAGCGGGGGGCTAAAAAACATTCAGTACTTC. This codes for CASSLGSGGLKNIQYF. The whole variable domain, remainder taken from reference TRBV7-2 and TRBJ2-4, is GAGVSQSPSNKVTEKGKDVELRCDPISGHTALYWYRQSLGQGLEFLIYFQGNSAPDKSGLPSDRFSAERTGGSVSTLTIQRTQQEDSAVYLCASSLGSGGLKNIQYFGAGTRLSVL.

The chain employs TRBV28 and TRBJ1-5; 7 bases are a match to TRBD1. Losses at the gene ends were 6 bases for V and 5 bases for J; bases not matched to a gene: 13. The germline gives CDR1 MDHEN, CDR2 SYDVKM. This CDR3 comprises 16 residues. CDR3 nucleotide sequence: TGTGCCAGCAGCTACGGACGACAGGGTACGTATCAGCCCCAGCATTTT. It codes for CASSYGRQGTYQPQHF.

This clone was seen once. J is TRBJ2-7 and V is TRBV28; D is perhaps TRBD2 (5 bases). The CDR3 length is 15 residues. The V end lost 5 bases, the J end lost 1 base, and 15 bases lay between the germline ends. Germline V gene data show CDR1 as MDHEN and CDR2 as SYDVKM. The CDR3 nucleotides read TGTGCCAGCAGTCTATCTCGGACTCAGTCCTACGAGCAGTACTTC. Amino acids: CASSLSRTQSYEQYF.

Only a few counts were recorded for this clone. The chain combines TRBV7-3 with TRBJ2-7, with a possible D match to TRBD1 (6 bases). Trimming took 6 bases from V and 5 from J, leaving 14 bases between them. Germline V gene data show CDR1 as SGHTA and CDR2 as FQGTGA. The CDR3 is made up of 13 amino acids. This CDR3 is CASSFHNRDEQYF. As DNA, the CDR3 is TGTGCCAGCAGTTTTCACAACAGGGACGAGCAGTACTTC.

V gene TRBV7-3 combines with J gene TRBJ1-1, with 8 bases identical to TRBD1. Germline trimming cut 1 base from V and 4 bases from J; bases unmatched to any gene: 2. The germline V gene has CDR1 SGHTA and CDR2 FQGTGA. The length of the CDR3 is 14 residues. CDR3 amino acids: CASSLMDRVTEAFF. CDR3 sequence (DNA): TGTGCCAGCAGCTTAATGGACAGGGTCACTGAAGCTTTCTTT.

The V gene is TRBV5-4, the J gene TRBJ1-1, with D perhaps TRBD1 (6 bases). V was cut by 1 base and J by 1 base, with 11 bases left in between. The CDR3 extends over 15 amino acids. Per the germline V gene, CDR1 is SGHNT and CDR2 is YYREEE (reference sequence). CDR3 nucleotides: TGTGCCAGCAGCTTGAGGGGGACAAGGAACACTGAAGCTTTCTTT. It translates to CASSLRGTRNTEAFF.

The chain carries TRBV23-1 and TRBJ1-2; 11 nucleotides line up with TRBD1. TRBV23-1 is recorded as an ORF, its role being uncertain. The CDR3 consists of 18 residues. After removal of 9 bases from V and 1 base from J, the junction contained 16 bases not matched to a gene. This CDR3 reads CARKRTGTGGQLNYGYTF. The CDR3 DNA sequence: TGCGCCAGAAAACGTACCGGGACAGGGGGACAACTTAACTATGGCTACACCTTC.

The J gene is TRBJ1-3, the V gene TRBV9; 9 nucleotides line up with TRBD1. The CDR3 covers 14 residues. With 3 bases clipped from V and 3 bases from J, the junction kept 1 base outside the gene matches. Germline lookup yields CDR1 SGDLS and CDR2 YYNGEE. In DNA form, the CDR3 reads TGTGCCAGCAGCGCGGACAGGGGTGGAAACACCATATATTTT. It specifies CASSADRGGNTIYF.

This rearrangement joins TRBV6-5 to TRBJ2-1; the match to TRBD2 covers 7 bases. This CDR3 has 14 amino acids. V lost 10 bases and J lost 4; bases outside the gene matches: 10. Per the germline V gene, CDR1 is MNHEY and CDR2 is SVGAGI. The CDR3 spells CATSPGGGYNEQFF. The CDR3 DNA sequence: TGTGCCACCTCTCCCGGGGGAGGGTACAATGAGCAGTTCTTC.

The gene calls are TRBV5-1 and TRBJ1-1; D is possibly TRBD1 (6 bases). The CDR3 runs 16 residues. Germline V gives CDR1 SGHRS, CDR2 YFSETQ. V was clipped by 3 bases and J by 1 base, with 16 bases between them. CDR3 sequence reads: CASSSLTLGANTEAFF. CDR3 in DNA: TGCGCCAGCAGCTCCCTAACCCTGGGGGCGAACACTGAAGCTTTCTTT. The whole variable domain, remainder taken from reference TRBV5-1 and TRBJ1-1, is KAGVTQTPRYLIKTRGQQVTLSCSPISGHRSVSWYQQTPGQGLQFLFEYFSETQRNKGNFPGRFSGRQFSNSRSEMNVSTLELGDSALYLCASSSLTLGANTEAFFGQGTRLTVV.

There are a few counts of this clone. This CDR3 reads CASSKGQGGTEAFF. The CDR3 nucleotides are TGTGCCAGCAGTAAGGGACAGGGGGGCACTGAAGCTTTCTTT. The V and J genes are TRBV6-5 and TRBJ1-1; 11 bases are a match to TRBD1. Trimming at V came to 5 bases and at J to 4 bases, leaving 3 bases not matched to a gene. The CDR3 loop spans 14 amino acids. Germline values: CDR1 MNHEY, CDR2 SVGAGI.

This clone came up a few times. The genes are TRBV6-2 or TRBV6-3 and TRBJ2-2, with TRBD1 matching over 8 bases. With 6 bases clipped from V and 5 bases from J, the junction kept 8 bases outside the gene matches. Germline CDR1 reads MNHEY; CDR2 reads SVGEGT. This CDR3 is built from 15 residues. As DNA, the CDR3 is TGTGCCAGCAGCCGTCCGCGGACAGGGACCGGGGAGCTGTTTTTT. This codes for CASSRPRTGTGELFF.

The chain combines TRBV5-1 with TRBJ2-3; D unresolved. The CDR3 has 16 residues. Germline CDR1 SGHRS, CDR2 YFSETQ. V lost 0 bases, J lost 4 bases, and 15 bases lay in between. The chain's CDR3 is CASSLGFGKVADTQYF. Written as DNA, the CDR3 is TGCGCCAGCAGCTTGGGGTTCGGTAAAGTCGCAGATACGCAGTATTTT. Drawing the rest from reference TRBV5-1 and TRBJ2-3, the complete variable domain is KAGVTQTPRYLIKTRGQQVTLSCSPISGHRSVSWYQQTPGQGLQFLFEYFSETQRNKGNFPGRFSGRQFSNSRSEMNVSTLELGDSALYLCASSLGFGKVADTQYFGPGTRLTVL.

This clone was counted a single time. V is TRBV29-1 and J is TRBJ1-5, with 7 bases matching TRBD1. Germline loops: CDR1 SQVTM, CDR2 ANQGSEA. This CDR3 comprises 15 residues. The trim removed 7 bases at V and 0 bases at J, leaving 9 bases unmatched. The chain's CDR3 is CSARQGMNSNQPQHF. CDR3 sequence (DNA): TGCAGCGCGCGACAGGGTATGAATAGCAATCAGCCCCAGCATTTT.

Concerning this clone: This sample includes further DNA sequences coding for the same CDR3. V and J are TRBV28 and TRBJ1-6; tentative D call: TRBD1 (5 bases). Germline V gives CDR1 MDHEN, CDR2 SYDVKM. Trimming stripped 7 bases from V and 7 bases from J, with 8 bases between. The length of the CDR3 is 12 residues. CDR3 residues: CASTRVNSPLHF. CDR3 bases: TGTGCCAGCACCAGGGTGAATTCACCCCTCCACTTT.

The CDR3, as DNA: TGTGCCAGTAGTTTAGCCGGGATCGTGGGCACTGAAGCTTTCTTT. It translates to CASSLAGIVGTEAFF. The chain has TRBV19 and TRBJ1-1; D is uncertain. V was shortened by 5 bases and J by 4 bases, with 17 bases between the two germline ends. Germline V gene lookup returns CDR1 LNHDA and CDR2 SQIVND (reference sequence). The CDR3 loop spans 15 amino acids.

The chain uses TRBV4-1 and TRBJ1-5; D not certain. The CDR3 is made up of 15 amino acids. The ends were cut back, 4 bases at V and 4 bases at J, with 14 bases in the middle. Germline CDR1 reads MGHRA; CDR2 reads YSYEKL. In DNA, the CDR3 is TGCGCCAGCAGCCTTCGCGTGGGCCCGAATCAGCCCCAGCATTTT. This sequence encodes CASSLRVGPNQPQHF.

This sequence joins TRBV28 and TRBJ2-7, with a tentative D call TRBD2 (5 bases). The CDR3 is made up of 15 amino acids. V was trimmed by 3 bases and J by 1 base, leaving 13 bases between them. Germline V CDR1 and CDR2: MDHEN, SYDVKM. CDR3 sequence: CASSFPQRKSYEQYF. The DNA for the CDR3 is TGTGCCAGCAGTTTTCCCCAGCGGAAGTCCTACGAGCAGTACTTC.

The rearrangement links TRBV27 to TRBJ2-7; D ambiguous. The V gene lost 2 bases and the J gene lost 2 bases, with 7 bases spanning the gap. The germline V gene has CDR1 MNHEY and CDR2 SMNVEV (reference sequence). The CDR3 spans 13 residues. CDR3 in amino acids: CASSLNGPYEQYF. CDR3 coding DNA: TGTGCCAGCAGTTTAAATGGGCCCTACGAGCAGTACTTC.

This clone was seen a handful of times. V and J are TRBV2 and TRBJ2-5; maybe TRBD2 (5 bases). Trimming removed 5 bases from V and 5 bases from J, with 12 bases in between. The CDR3 is 13 residues long. Germline lookup yields CDR1 SNHLY and CDR2 FYNNEI. DNA for the CDR3: TGTGCCAGCAGTCGAACTAGGCGGGAGACCCAGTACTTC. It encodes CASSRTRRETQYF.

This rearrangement joins TRBV6-6 to TRBJ2-3, with TRBD2 identical over 7 bases. The junction had 17 bases not matched to a gene; V was cut back by 5 bases and J by 6 bases. The CDR3 is made up of 17 amino acids. Germline V CDR1 and CDR2: MNHNY, SVGAGI (reference sequence). The CDR3 region has the DNA TGTGCCAGCAGTAGATCGACTAGCCCTTACCTGGTGGATACGCAGTATTTT. It translates to CASSRSTSPYLVDTQYF.

V and J are TRBV6-5 and TRBJ1-1; TRBD1 aligns across 9 bases. This CDR3 comprises 12 residues. Germline V gene sequence: CDR1 MNHEY, CDR2 SVGAGI. V trimming: 6 bases; J trimming: 11 bases; junction bases outside the gene matches: 7. The CDR3 sequence: CASRLTGGEAFF. CDR3 in DNA: TGTGCCAGCAGGCTCACAGGGGGCGAGGCTTTCTTT.